This section outlines one T cell receptor beta chain sequence together with its context. The antigen remains undetermined. Produced via immunoSEQ multiplex PCR; TCRdb's table is partial and in-frame only. The repertoire consists of 65,000 to 95,000 clones, with roughly 95% occurring once and the leading ten covering 3.3%. This record comes from a study of cytomegalovirus exposure and HLA in healthy donors. Study-level findings and limits: In the 120 validation repertoires, just under 95% of cluster scores exceeded 0, per a later analysis. Researchers counted roughly 160 TCR beta chains as cytomegalovirus-associated.

This sequence originates from a man in his late teens or twenties in good health and CMV-seronegative. Sequences were obtained from PBMCs.

In DNA, the CDR3 is TGTGCCAGCAGCTCCCGGGACAGCTTAACCGGGGAGCTGTTTTTT. Translating it yields CASSSRDSLTGELFF. The chain uses TRBV11-3 and TRBJ2-2; 7 nucleotides line up with TRBD1. The CDR3 has 15 amino acids. After removal of 4 bases from V and 5 bases from J, the junction contained 7 bases not matched to a gene. Germline values: CDR1 SGHNT, CDR2 YENEEA.